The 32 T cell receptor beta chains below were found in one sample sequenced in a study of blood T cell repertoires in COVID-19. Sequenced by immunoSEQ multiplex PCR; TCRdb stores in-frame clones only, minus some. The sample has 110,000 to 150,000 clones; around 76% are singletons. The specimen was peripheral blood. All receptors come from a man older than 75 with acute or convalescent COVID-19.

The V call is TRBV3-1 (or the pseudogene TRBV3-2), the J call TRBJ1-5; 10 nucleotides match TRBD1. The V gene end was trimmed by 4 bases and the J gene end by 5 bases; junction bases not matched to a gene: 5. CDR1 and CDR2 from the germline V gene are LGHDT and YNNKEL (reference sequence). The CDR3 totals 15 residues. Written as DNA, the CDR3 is TGTGCCAGCAGCCCGACAGGGGGCTTCCATCAGCCCCAGCATTTT. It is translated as CASSPTGGFHQPQHF.

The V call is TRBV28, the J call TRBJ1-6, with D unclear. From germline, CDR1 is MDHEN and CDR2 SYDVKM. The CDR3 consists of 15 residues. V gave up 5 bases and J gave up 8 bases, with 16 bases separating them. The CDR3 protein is CASSPRSPADSPLHF. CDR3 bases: TGTGCCAGCAGTCCCCGCAGCCCGGCGGATTCACCCCTCCACTTT.

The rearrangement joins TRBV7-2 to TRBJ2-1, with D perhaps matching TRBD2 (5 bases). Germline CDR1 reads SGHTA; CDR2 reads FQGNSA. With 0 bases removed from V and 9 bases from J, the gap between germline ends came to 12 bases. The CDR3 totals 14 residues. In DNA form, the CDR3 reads TGTGCCAGCAGCTTAGCGCTCGGGGATCTTGAGCAGTTCTTC. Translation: CASSLALGDLEQFF.

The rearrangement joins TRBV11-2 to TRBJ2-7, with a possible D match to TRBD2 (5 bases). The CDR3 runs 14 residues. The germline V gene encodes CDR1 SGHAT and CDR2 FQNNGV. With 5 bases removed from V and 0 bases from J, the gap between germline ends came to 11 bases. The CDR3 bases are TGTGCCAGCAGCCCGCGGGCCGGCTCCTACGAGCAGTACTTC. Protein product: CASSPRAGSYEQYF.

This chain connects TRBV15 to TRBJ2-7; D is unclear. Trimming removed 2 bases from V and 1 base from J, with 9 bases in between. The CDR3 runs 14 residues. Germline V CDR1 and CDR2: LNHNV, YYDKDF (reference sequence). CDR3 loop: CATSRQEKSYEQYF. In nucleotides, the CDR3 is TGTGCCACCAGCAGACAAGAGAAATCCTACGAGCAGTACTTC.

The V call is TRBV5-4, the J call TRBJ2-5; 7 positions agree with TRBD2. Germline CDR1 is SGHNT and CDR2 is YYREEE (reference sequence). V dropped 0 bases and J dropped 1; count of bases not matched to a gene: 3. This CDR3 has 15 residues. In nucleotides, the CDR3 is TGTGCCAGCAGCTTGGACGGGGGGAGCCAAGAGACCCAGTACTTC. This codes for CASSLDGGSQETQYF. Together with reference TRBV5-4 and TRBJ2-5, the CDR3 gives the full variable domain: ETGVTQSPTHLIKTRGQQVTLRCSSQSGHNTVSWYQQALGQGPQFIFQYYREEENGRGNFPPRFSGLQFPNYSSELNVNALELDDSALYLCASSLDGGSQETQYFGPGTRLLVL.

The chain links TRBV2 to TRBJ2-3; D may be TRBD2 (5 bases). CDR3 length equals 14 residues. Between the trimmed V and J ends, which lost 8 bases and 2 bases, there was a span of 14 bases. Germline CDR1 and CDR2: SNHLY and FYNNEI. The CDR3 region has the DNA TGTGCCAGCCTACTGGGAGAGAACACAGATACGCAGTATTTT. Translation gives CASLLGENTDTQYF.

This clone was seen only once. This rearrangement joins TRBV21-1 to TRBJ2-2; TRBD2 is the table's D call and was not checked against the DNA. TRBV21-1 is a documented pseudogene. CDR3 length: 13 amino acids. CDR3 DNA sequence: TGTGCCAGCACTCCGGGTTCCACCGGGGAGCTGTTTTTT. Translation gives CASTPGSTGELFF.

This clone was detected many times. CDR3 sequence reads: CASSQVFDRLGTEAFF. The CDR3 DNA reads as TGCGCCAGCAGCCAAGTTTTTGACAGGCTGGGCACTGAAGCTTTCTTT. The chain uses TRBV4-1 and TRBJ1-1, with D possibly matching TRBD1 (6 bases). Trimming shortened V by 1 base and J by 4 bases, and 16 bases separated the two germline ends. CDR3 length: 16 amino acids. Germline V CDR1 and CDR2: MGHRA, YSYEKL.

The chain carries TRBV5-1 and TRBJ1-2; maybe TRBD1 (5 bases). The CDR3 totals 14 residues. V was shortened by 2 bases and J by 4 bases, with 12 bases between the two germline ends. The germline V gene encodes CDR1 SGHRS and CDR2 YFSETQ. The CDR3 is CASSLRRGFYGYTF. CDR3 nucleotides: TGCGCCAGCAGCTTACGGCGGGGCTTCTATGGCTACACCTTC.

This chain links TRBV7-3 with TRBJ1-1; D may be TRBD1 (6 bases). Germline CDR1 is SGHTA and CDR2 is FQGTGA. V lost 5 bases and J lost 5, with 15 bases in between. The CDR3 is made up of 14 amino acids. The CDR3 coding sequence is TGTGCCAGCAGCCTGGGGACCACAGGGACTGAAGCTTTCTTT. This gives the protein CASSLGTTGTEAFF.

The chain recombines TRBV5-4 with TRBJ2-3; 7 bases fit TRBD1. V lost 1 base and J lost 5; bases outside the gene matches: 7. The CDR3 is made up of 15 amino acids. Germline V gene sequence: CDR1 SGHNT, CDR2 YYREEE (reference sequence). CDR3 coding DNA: TGTGCCAGCAGCTTGATCAAGGGGGCTGGAGATACGCAGTATTTT. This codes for CASSLIKGAGDTQYF.

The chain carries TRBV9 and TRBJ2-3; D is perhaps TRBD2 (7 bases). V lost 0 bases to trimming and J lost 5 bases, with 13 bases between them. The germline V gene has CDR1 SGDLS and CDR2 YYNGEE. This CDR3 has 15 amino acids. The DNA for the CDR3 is TGTGCCAGCAGCGTAGGTGGGGGGGGCAGAGATACGCAGTATTTT. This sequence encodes CASSVGGGGRDTQYF.

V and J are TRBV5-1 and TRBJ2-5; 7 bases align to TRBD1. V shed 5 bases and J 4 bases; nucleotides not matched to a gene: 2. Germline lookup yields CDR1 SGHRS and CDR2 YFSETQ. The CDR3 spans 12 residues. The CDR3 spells CASRGTAETQYF. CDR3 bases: TGCGCCAGCAGAGGGACAGCAGAGACCCAGTACTTC.

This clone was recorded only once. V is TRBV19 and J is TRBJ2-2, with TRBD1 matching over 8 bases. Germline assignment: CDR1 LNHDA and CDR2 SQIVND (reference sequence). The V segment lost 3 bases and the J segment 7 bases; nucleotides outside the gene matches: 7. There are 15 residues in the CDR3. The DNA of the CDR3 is TGTGCCAGTAGTATCCGCAGGGGGCGTAACGGGGAGCTGTTTTTT. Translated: CASSIRRGRNGELFF.

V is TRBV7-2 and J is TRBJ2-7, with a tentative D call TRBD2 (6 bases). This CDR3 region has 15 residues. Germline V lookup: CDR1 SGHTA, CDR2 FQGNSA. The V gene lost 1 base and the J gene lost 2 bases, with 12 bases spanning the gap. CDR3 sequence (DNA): TGTGCCAGCAGCTTAGGGCGACTAGAGACCTACGAGCAGTACTTC. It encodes CASSLGRLETYEQYF. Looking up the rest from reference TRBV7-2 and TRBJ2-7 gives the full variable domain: GAGVSQSPSNKVTEKGKDVELRCDPISGHTALYWYRQSLGQGLEFLIYFQGNSAPDKSGLPSDRFSAERTGGSVSTLTIQRTQQEDSAVYLCASSLGRLETYEQYFGPGTRLTVT.

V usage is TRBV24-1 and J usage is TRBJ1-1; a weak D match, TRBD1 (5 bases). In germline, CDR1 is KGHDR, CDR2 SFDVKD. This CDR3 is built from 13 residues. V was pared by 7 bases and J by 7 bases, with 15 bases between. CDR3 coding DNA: TGTGCCACCAGCCAAAGGGTAGGGGATGAAGCTTTCTTT. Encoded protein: CATSQRVGDEAFF.

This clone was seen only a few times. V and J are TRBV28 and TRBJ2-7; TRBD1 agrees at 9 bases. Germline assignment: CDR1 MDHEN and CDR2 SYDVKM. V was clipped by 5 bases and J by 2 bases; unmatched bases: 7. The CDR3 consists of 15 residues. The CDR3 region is CASSAPGQGTYEQYF. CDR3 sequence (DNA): TGTGCCAGCAGTGCTCCGGGACAGGGAACCTACGAGCAGTACTTC.

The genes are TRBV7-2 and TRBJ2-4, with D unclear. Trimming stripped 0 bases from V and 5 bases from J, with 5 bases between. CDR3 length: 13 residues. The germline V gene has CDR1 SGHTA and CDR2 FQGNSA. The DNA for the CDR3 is TGTGCCAGCAGCTTAGCGAGAGAAAACATTCAGTACTTC. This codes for CASSLARENIQYF.

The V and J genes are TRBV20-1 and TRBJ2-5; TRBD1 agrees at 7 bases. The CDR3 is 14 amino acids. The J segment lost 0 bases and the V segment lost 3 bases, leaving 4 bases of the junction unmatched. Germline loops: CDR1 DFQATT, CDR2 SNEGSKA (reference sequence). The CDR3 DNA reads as TGCAGTGCTAGTGAACAGGGGTACCAAGAGACCCAGTACTTC. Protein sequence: CSASEQGYQETQYF.

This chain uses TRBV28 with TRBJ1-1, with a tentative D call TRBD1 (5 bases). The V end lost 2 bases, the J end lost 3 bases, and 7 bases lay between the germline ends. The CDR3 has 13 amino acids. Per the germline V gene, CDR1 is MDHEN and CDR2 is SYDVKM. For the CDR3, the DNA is TGTGCCAGCAGTTTAGGGGCGTACACTGAAGCTTTCTTT. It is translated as CASSLGAYTEAFF.

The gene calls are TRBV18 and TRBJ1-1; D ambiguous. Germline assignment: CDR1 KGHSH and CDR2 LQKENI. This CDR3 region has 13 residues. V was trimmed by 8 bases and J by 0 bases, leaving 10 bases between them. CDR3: CASHSSLNTEAFF. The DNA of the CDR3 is TGTGCCAGCCACAGCAGCTTGAACACTGAAGCTTTCTTT.

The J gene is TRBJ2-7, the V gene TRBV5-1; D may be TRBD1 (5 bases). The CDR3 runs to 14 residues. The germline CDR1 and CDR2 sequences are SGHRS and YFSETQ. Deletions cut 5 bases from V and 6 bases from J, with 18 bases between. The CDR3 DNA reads TGCGCCAGCAGAGGGGAACGTGCCTCTTCCGAGCAGTACTTC. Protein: CASRGERASSEQYF.

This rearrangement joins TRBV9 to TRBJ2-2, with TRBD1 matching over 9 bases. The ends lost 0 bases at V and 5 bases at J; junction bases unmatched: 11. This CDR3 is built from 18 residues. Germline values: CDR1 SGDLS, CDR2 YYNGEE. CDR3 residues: CASSVATVTGGRTGELFF. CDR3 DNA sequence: TGTGCCAGCAGCGTAGCGACGGTAACAGGGGGCAGAACCGGGGAGCTGTTTTTT.

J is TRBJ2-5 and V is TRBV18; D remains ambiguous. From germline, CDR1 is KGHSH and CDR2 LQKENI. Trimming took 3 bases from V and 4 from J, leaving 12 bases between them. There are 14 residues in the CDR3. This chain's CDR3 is CASSPPDGGETQYF. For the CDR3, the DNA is TGTGCCAGCTCACCGCCCGACGGCGGAGAGACCCAGTACTTC.

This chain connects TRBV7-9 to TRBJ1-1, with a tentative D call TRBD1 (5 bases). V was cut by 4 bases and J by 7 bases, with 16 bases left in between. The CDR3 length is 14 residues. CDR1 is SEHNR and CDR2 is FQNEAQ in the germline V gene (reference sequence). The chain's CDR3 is CASSSPVETGEAFF. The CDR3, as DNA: TGTGCCAGCAGCTCCCCCGTAGAAACAGGTGAAGCTTTCTTT.

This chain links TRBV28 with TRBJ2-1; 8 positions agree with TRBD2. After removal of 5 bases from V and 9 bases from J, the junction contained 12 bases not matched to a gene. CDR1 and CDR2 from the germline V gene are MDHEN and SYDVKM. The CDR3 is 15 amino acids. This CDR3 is CASSGPGLGAGEQFF. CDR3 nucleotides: TGTGCCAGCAGTGGTCCGGGACTAGGGGCCGGTGAGCAGTTCTTC.

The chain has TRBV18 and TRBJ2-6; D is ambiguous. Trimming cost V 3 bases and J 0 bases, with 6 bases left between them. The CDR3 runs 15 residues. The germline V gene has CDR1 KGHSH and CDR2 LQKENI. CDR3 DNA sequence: TGTGCCAGCTCACCGGCTAGCTCTGGGGCCAACGTCCTGACTTTC. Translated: CASSPASSGANVLTF.

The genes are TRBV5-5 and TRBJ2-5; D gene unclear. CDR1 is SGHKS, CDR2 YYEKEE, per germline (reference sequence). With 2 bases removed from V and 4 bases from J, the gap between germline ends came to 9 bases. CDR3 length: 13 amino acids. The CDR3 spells CASSFTGRETQYF. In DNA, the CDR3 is TGTGCCAGCAGCTTTACGGGTCGAGAGACCCAGTACTTC.

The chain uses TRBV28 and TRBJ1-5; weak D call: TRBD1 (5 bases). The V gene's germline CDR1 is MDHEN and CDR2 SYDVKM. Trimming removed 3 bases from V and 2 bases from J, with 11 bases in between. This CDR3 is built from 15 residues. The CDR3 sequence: CASSFGGEGNQPQHF. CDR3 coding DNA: TGTGCCAGCAGTTTCGGAGGGGAAGGCAATCAGCCCCAGCATTTT.

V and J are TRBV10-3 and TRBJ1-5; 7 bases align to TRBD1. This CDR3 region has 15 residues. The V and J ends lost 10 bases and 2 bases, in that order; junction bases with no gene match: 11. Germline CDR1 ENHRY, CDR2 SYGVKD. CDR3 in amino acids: CATRGGSQGNQPQHF. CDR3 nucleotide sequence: TGTGCCACCAGGGGGGGAAGTCAAGGCAATCAGCCCCAGCATTTT.

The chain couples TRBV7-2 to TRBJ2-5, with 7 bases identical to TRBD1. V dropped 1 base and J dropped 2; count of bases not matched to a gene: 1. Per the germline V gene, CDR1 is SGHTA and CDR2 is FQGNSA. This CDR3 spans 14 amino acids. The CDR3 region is CASSLGGQQETQYF. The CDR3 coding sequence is TGTGCCAGCAGCTTAGGGGGACAGCAAGAGACCCAGTACTTC.